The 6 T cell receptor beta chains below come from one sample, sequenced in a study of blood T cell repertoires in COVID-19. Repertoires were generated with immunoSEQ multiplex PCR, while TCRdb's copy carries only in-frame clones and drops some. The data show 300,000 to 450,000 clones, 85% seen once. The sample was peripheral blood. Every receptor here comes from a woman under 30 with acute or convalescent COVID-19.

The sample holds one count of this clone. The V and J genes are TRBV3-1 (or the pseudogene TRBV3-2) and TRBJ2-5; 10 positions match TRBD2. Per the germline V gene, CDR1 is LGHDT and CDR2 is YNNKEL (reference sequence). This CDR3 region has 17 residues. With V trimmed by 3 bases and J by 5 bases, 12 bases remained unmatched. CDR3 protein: CASSQAPGAGGPETQYF. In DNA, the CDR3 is TGTGCCAGCAGCCAGGCTCCGGGAGCGGGGGGGCCGGAGACCCAGTACTTC.

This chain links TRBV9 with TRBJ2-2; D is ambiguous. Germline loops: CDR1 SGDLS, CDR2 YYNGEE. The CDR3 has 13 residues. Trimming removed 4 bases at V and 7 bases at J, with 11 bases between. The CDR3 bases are TGTGCCAGCAGCTCCGACAATCGCGGGGAGCTGTTTTTT. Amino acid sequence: CASSSDNRGELFF.

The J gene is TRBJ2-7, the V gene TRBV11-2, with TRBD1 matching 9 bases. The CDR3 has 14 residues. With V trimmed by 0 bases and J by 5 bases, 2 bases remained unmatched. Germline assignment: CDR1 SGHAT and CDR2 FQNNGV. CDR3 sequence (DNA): TGTGCCAGCAGCTTAGAGGGGACAGGGAACGAGCAGTACTTC. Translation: CASSLEGTGNEQYF. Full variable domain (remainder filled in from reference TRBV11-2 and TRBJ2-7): EAGVAQSPRYKIIEKRQSVAFWCNPISGHATLYWYQQILGQGPKLLIQFQNNGVVDDSQLPKDRFSAERLKGVDSTLKIQPAKLEDSAVYLCASSLEGTGNEQYFGPGTRLTVT.

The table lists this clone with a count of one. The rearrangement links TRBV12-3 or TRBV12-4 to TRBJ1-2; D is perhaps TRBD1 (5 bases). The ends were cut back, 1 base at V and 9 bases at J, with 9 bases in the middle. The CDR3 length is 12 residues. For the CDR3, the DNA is TGTGCCAGCAGTTTAGGTGCAGGGCGCTACACCTTC. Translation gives CASSLGAGRYTF.

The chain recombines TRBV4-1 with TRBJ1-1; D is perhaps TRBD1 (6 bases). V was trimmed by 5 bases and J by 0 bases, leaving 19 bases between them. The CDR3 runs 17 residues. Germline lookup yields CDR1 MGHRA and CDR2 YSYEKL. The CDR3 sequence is CASSALPTGTLNTEAFF. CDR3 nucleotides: TGCGCCAGCAGCGCCCTCCCAACCGGGACATTGAACACTGAAGCTTTCTTT.

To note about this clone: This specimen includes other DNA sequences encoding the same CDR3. Here the CDR3 DNA reads TGTGCCAGCAGACAGGGATACACTGAAGCTTTCTTT. It is translated as CASRQGYTEAFF. The chain combines TRBV6-5 with TRBJ1-1; TRBD1 might be the D (6 bases). The CDR3 has 12 residues. The germline gives CDR1 MNHEY, CDR2 SVGAGI. The germline V and J ends were trimmed by 6 bases and 3 bases, with 8 bases remaining between them.